This paragraph reports one TCR beta chain. The entry originates in a study of cytomegalovirus exposure and HLA in healthy donors. The CDR3 covers 16 residues. The germline gives CDR1 SGHRS, CDR2 YFSETQ. The V gene lost 1 base and the J gene lost 8 bases, with 16 bases spanning the gap. Both 60 Vbeta primers and 13 Jbeta primers went into the PCR. Methods used by the authors: About 10 million shared chains were among about 80 million unique TCR beta chains counted in a later analysis. Clones were read by immunoSEQ multiplex PCR, and TCRdb kept only the in-frame ones, dropping some. That table gives V, J and clone size, and the DNA gave D and trimming. The sample's table shows 50,000 or so clones.

The clonotype was recovered from a woman between 18 and 30 years old in good health and CMV-seronegative. V is TRBV5-1 and J is TRBJ1-6; no reliable D call. Sample: PBMCs. Here the CDR3 reads CASSLRLGPRDSPLHF. The CDR3 DNA follows: TGCGCCAGCAGCTTGCGCCTGGGCCCGCGAGATTCACCCCTCCACTTT.